The 9 T cell receptor beta chains below come from one sample, sequenced in a study of cytomegalovirus exposure and HLA in healthy donors. TCRdb keeps only in-frame clones here, not all; method: immunoSEQ multiplex PCR. Of 100,000 to 150,000 clones in the sample, just under 90% were seen once. The sequenced sample consisted of PBMCs. The receptor source for this set is a young man in good health and CMV-seronegative.

This clone was observed once. The chain combines TRBV18 with TRBJ1-2, with D hard to call. V was cut by 3 bases and J by 3 bases, with 8 bases left in between. The CDR3 consists of 13 residues. CDR1 is KGHSH and CDR2 is LQKENI in the germline V gene. The CDR3 sequence: CASSPEPDYGYTF. The CDR3 region has the DNA TGTGCCAGCTCACCGGAGCCGGACTATGGCTACACCTTC.

CDR3 sequence reads: CASSRGAVSNQPQHF. The CDR3 DNA reads as TGTGCCAGCAGCCGGGGGGCAGTTAGCAATCAGCCCCAGCATTTT. The chain joins TRBV5-8 to TRBJ1-5; the D gene is possibly TRBD1 (6 bases). Germline loops: CDR1 SGHTS, CDR2 YDEGEE. The germline V and J ends were trimmed by 4 bases and 0 bases, with 11 bases remaining between them. The CDR3 extends over 15 amino acids.

Here the CDR3 reads CASRLAFPLFGASTDTQYF. For the CDR3, the DNA is TGTGCAAGTCGCTTAGCGTTTCCCCTCTTTGGAGCAAGCACAGATACGCAGTATTTT. The chain combines TRBV12-2 with TRBJ2-3; the table's D call TRBD2 went unverified against the DNA. TRBV12-2 is shown as a pseudogene. This CDR3 has 19 residues.

This clone came up once. The chain carries TRBV9 and TRBJ1-1, with 8 nucleotides matching TRBD1. The CDR3 contains 16 residues. The trim removed 4 bases at V and 1 base at J, leaving 9 bases unmatched. CDR1 and CDR2 from the germline V gene are SGDLS and YYNGEE. The DNA for the CDR3 is TGTGCCAGCAGCCCCAGGACAGGGAGCTGGAACACTGAAGCTTTCTTT. This codes for CASSPRTGSWNTEAFF. The variable domain in full, completed from reference TRBV9 and TRBJ1-1, reads DSGVTQTPKHLITATGQRVTLRCSPRSGDLSVYWYQQSLDQGLQFLIQYYNGEERAKGNILERFSAQQFPDLHSELNLSSLELGDSALYFCASSPRTGSWNTEAFFGQGTRLTVV.

With regard to this clone: The conserved phenylalanine or tryptophan is not found at the CDR3 terminus, so this likely reflects a read error. The chain carries TRBV4-3 and TRBJ2-7; no definite D call. The V end was cut by 0 bases, the J end by 4 bases, with 13 bases between. Germline CDR1 LGHNA, CDR2 YSLEER. CDR3 length: 15 amino acids. The CDR3 DNA sequence: TGCGCCAGCAGCCAAGATCGCGCGGCCCGATACGAGCAGTACCTC. Translating it yields CASSQDRAARYEQYL.

This clone appeared a few times. The chain carries TRBV7-2 and TRBJ2-2, with a weak D call TRBD2 (5 bases). Germline values: CDR1 SGHTA, CDR2 FQGNSA. The CDR3 has 15 residues. Trimming left V 1 base short and J 7 bases short, with 13 bases between. For the CDR3, the DNA is TGTGCCAGCAGCTTAGTGGCGGGTAGTGGCGGGGAGCTGTTTTTT. Translated: CASSLVAGSGGELFF.

This clone was seen only once. The chain recombines TRBV6-6 with TRBJ2-7; 7 positions agree with TRBD1. Germline V gene lookup returns CDR1 MNHNY and CDR2 SVGAGI (reference sequence). V shed 0 bases, J shed 13 bases, and the junction held 15 bases outside the gene matches. This CDR3 region has 15 residues. This CDR3 reads CASSYSRTGPLPLYF. The DNA of the CDR3 is TGTGCCAGCAGTTACTCGAGGACAGGCCCTCTCCCTCTCTACTTC.

The chain combines TRBV18 with TRBJ1-2; weak D call: TRBD1 (5 bases). Trimming removed 2 bases at V and 7 bases at J, with 17 bases between. Germline V gene data show CDR1 as KGHSH and CDR2 as LQKENI. The CDR3 sequence is 15 residues long. This chain's CDR3 is CASSPSTDTGGGYTF. Written as DNA, the CDR3 is TGTGCCAGCTCACCATCAACGGACACGGGTGGTGGCTACACCTTC.

The rearrangement links TRBV7-6 to TRBJ2-7; D is unclear. Germline V gene data show CDR1 as SGHVS and CDR2 as FNYEAQ. The ends were cut back, 1 base at V and 3 bases at J, with 19 bases in the middle. The CDR3 extends over 17 amino acids. The DNA for the CDR3 is TGTGCCAGCAGCTTAGTATCAGGCACACTGGGCCACTACGAGCAGTACTTC. This codes for CASSLVSGTLGHYEQYF.